A selection of T cell receptor beta chains follows, all from one sample in a study of identical twins. TCRdb re-derived calls from the 5' RACE reads in MiXCR, one entry per CDR3 protein. The sample carries 410,000 or so distinct CDR3 sequences, about 18% recorded once. Specimen: naive T cells sorted from blood. The receptors originated from a man aged 50 to 59 in good health. CDR3s include the opening cysteine and the closing phenylalanine or tryptophan. A D gene is named only where the DNA matches it firmly. Not every row has a clone size; where given, it reads once, few, many or a size class.

>TRBJ1-4|NA|TRBV20-1|TRBD1
TGCAGTGCTCACGTAACAGGGGGCGGGTCCAGTGAAAAACTGTTTTTT
CSAHVTGGGSSEKLFF
>TRBJ1-3|NA|TRBV12-3/TRBV12-4|TRBD1
TGTGCCAGCAGTTTAAGGGGGCGCAATCGAAACACCATATATTTT
CASSLRGRNRNTIYF
>TRBJ2-6|few|TRBV12-3/TRBV12-4|NA
TGTGCCAGCAGTTTAGATGGGCTTAGTGGGGCCAACGTCCTGACTTTC
CASSLDGLSGANVLTF
>TRBJ2-5|NA|TRBV2|NA
TGTGCCAGCAGGGACTTCAATTACCAAGAGACCCAGTACTTC
CASRDFNYQETQYF
>TRBJ2-2|NA|TRBV4-3|TRBD2
TGCGCCAGCAGCCTAAGAATCTGGGCGGGAGGAGGGACCGGGGAGCTGTTTTTT
CASSLRIWAGGGTGELFF
>TRBJ1-3|NA|TRBV7-9|NA
TGTGCCAGCAGCTTAGGCGGCCCCCAAGGAAACACCATATATTTT
CASSLGGPQGNTIYF
>TRBJ2-7|NA|TRBV29-1|NA
TGCAGCGCCTGTTACGAGCAGTACTTC
CSACYEQYF
>TRBJ1-1|many|TRBV6-5|TRBD1
TGTGCCAGTACAGGGGGCCTAGATGAAGCTTTCTTT
CASTGGLDEAFF
>TRBJ2-1|few|TRBV9|TRBD2
TGTGCCAGCAGCAGTAGCGGGAGGGCCTTAGATGAGCAGTTCTTC
CASSSSGRALDEQFF
>TRBJ2-2|NA|TRBV24-1|NA
TGTGCCACCAGTGATTTCTGGGCGACCGGGGAGCTGTTTTTT
CATSDFWATGELFF
>TRBJ2-7|many|TRBV29-1|TRBD2
TGCAGCGTTGAAGAAAGGGCCCTGGACGGGACTAGCGGGGAGGCCTACGAGCAGTACTTC
CSVEERALDGTSGEAYEQYF
>TRBJ2-7|few|TRBV20-1|TRBD1
TGCAGTGCTAGGGGGACAGGGGGCCGCTACGAGCAGTACTTC
CSARGTGGRYEQYF
>TRBJ1-4|NA|TRBV7-9|TRBD1
TGTGCCAGCAGCCTCGGACAGGGAGGAGTTGAAAAACTGTTTTTT
CASSLGQGGVEKLFF
>TRBJ2-5|many|TRBV4-1|NA
TGCGCCAGCAGCCAAGCAGGGGCCTCTGGGACACGGGGGACCCAGTACTTC
CASSQAGASGTRGTQYF
>TRBJ1-6|NA|TRBV12-3/TRBV12-4|TRBD1
TGTGCCAACAGTTTAAGTCCAGGGGGCAATTCACCCCTCCACTTT
CANSLSPGGNSPLHF
>TRBJ2-1|NA|TRBV28|TRBD2
TGTGCCAGCAGTCCGACCGGGACTAGCTCGTTCGATGAGCAGTTCTTC
CASSPTGTSSFDEQFF
>TRBJ2-7|many|TRBV10-3|TRBD2
TGTGCCATCAGTGACGCTAGCGGGAGGGCTTACAACGAGCAGTACTTC
CAISDASGRAYNEQYF
>TRBJ1-1|many|TRBV18|NA
TGTGCCAGCTCACCAATGGGGAACACTGAAGCTTTCTTT
CASSPMGNTEAFF
>TRBJ1-1|NA|TRBV5-6|NA
TGTGCCAGCAGCTTGAGTATCGGGGGTGAAGCTTTCTTT
CASSLSIGGEAFF
>TRBJ1-2|few|TRBV20-1|TRBD1
TGCAGTGCTGTACAGGGGGACTATGGCTACACCTTC
CSAVQGDYGYTF
>TRBJ2-5|few|TRBV6-2/TRBV6-3|NA
TGTGCCAGCCTTGGATCTCGGGAGACCCAGTACTTC
CASLGSRETQYF
>TRBJ2-1|many|TRBV18|TRBD2
TGTGCCAGCTCTCCATCCCGGGGGAGGGCCTACAATGAGCAGTTCTTC
CASSPSRGRAYNEQFF
>TRBJ2-1|many|TRBV6-2/TRBV6-3|NA
TGTGCCAGCAGTACCCAGGGGGGCTCCTACAATGAGCAGTTCTTC
CASSTQGGSYNEQFF
>TRBJ1-1|NA|TRBV15|NA
TGTGCCACCGGACGGCCGAACACTGAAGCTTTCTTT
CATGRPNTEAFF
>TRBJ1-5|NA|TRBV6-2/TRBV6-3|NA
TGTGCCAGCAGTTACTCAGGTTGGATAACGCGCGTTCAGCCCCAGCATTTT
CASSYSGWITRVQPQHF
>TRBJ2-1|NA|TRBV20-1|NA
TGCAGTGCTTTAGGGGACCTTGGGGTCTACAATGAGCAGTTCTTC
CSALGDLGVYNEQFF
>TRBJ2-5|NA|TRBV20-1|NA
TGCAGTGCTTCCCCTTACTCCGGCGAGACCCAGTACTTC
CSASPYSGETQYF
>TRBJ2-5|few|TRBV28|TRBD1
TGTGCCAGCAGAGGACCGGGACAGGAGGGAGAGACCCAGTACTTC
CASRGPGQEGETQYF
>TRBJ1-6|many|TRBV20-1|NA
TGCAGTGCCACAATGAATTATAATTCACCCCTCCACTTT
CSATMNYNSPLHF
>TRBJ2-4|many|TRBV27|NA
TGTGCCAGCAGTTCGGGACCCGGAATAGCCAAAAACATTCAGTACTTC
CASSSGPGIAKNIQYF
>TRBJ2-7|NA|TRBV12-3/TRBV12-4|NA
TGTGCCAGCAGCCGCGGGGTAGGGTCAGGCCACGAGCAGTACTTC
CASSRGVGSGHEQYF
>TRBJ2-7|NA|TRBV6-5|NA
TGTGCCAGCAGTTACCGGGGGATCGGCGAGCAGTACTTC
CASSYRGIGEQYF
>TRBJ2-7|few|TRBV3-1|NA
TGTGCCAGCAGCCAAGGGTGGACCATCTACGAGCAGTACTTC
CASSQGWTIYEQYF
>TRBJ2-1|NA|TRBV12-3/TRBV12-4|NA
TGTGCCAGCAGTCCTCCATCAGTGGGTCGGTACAATGAGCAGTTCTTC
CASSPPSVGRYNEQFF
>TRBJ2-2|few|TRBV29-1|NA
TGCAGCGTTAAGGGGAGCGGGCCATCGAACACCGGGGAGCTGTTTTTT
CSVKGSGPSNTGELFF
>TRBJ2-6|NA|TRBV10-3|TRBD2
TGTGCCATCAGTGATTCTAGCGGGAGATCTGGGGCCAACGTCCTGACTTTC
CAISDSSGRSGANVLTF
>TRBJ1-1|NA|TRBV20-1|TRBD1
TGCAGTGCTAGATCCAGGGGGGGTCTGAACACTGAAGCTTTCTTT
CSARSRGGLNTEAFF
>TRBJ2-7|few|TRBV3-1|NA
TGTGCCAGCAGCCAAGATGGGAACCCCTCCTACGAGCAGTACTTC
CASSQDGNPSYEQYF
>TRBJ1-1|few|TRBV18|NA
TGTGCCAGCTCACCGCAGCAGAACACTGAAGCTTTCTTT
CASSPQQNTEAFF
>TRBJ2-7|few|TRBV10-3|NA
TGTGCCATCAGTGATTTCGGGACCGGGCAGTACTTC
CAISDFGTGQYF
>TRBJ2-3|NA|TRBV20-1|TRBD2
TGCAGTGCTAGACGGACTAGCGGGAGCACAGATACGCAGTATTTT
CSARRTSGSTDTQYF